A single sample gave rise to the 10 T cell receptor beta chains below, sequenced in a study of T-cell reconstitution after alpha-beta-depleted transplantation in children. A library of TCRbeta sequences, prepared with unique molecular identifiers, was generated. TCRdb ran MiXCR on the PCR reads and lists one entry per CDR3 protein. The sample contains 450,000 to 600,000 distinct CDR3 sequences, about a sixth of which appear only once. The material was PBMCs from the stem cell graft donor, obtained from the stem cell graft. Receptors originate from a human donor who donated a stem cell graft to a child with acute lymphoblastic leukemia.

This chain links TRBV5-1 with TRBJ1-3, with D tentatively TRBD1 (5 bases). The CDR3 has 16 amino acids. The V gene lost 4 bases and the J gene lost 8 bases, with 22 bases spanning the gap. Germline lookup yields CDR1 SGHRS and CDR2 YFSETQ. The CDR3 sequence: CASSRGRQSTWDTIYF. DNA of the CDR3: TGCGCCAGCAGCCGGGGGAGACAGTCAACCTGGGACACCATATATTTT.

This chain joins TRBV20-1 and TRBJ2-3; perhaps D is TRBD1 or TRBD2 (5 bases each). V lost 3 bases and J 2 bases, leaving 21 bases between the germline ends. CDR1 and CDR2 from the germline V gene are DFQATT and SNEGSKA (reference sequence). This CDR3 has 17 residues. CDR3 in DNA: TGCAGTGCTAGGGCCTCGCCGGGACGGGGATTCACAGATACGCAGTATTTT. This gives the protein CSARASPGRGFTDTQYF.

The rearrangement uses TRBV9 and TRBJ2-1; 9 positions match TRBD2. Trimming took 4 bases from V and 4 from J; bases not matched to a gene: 9. The CDR3 loop spans 16 amino acids. Looked up from germline, CDR1 is SGDLS and CDR2 is YYNGEE. This chain's CDR3 is CASSPGASGKYNEQFF. The CDR3 DNA sequence: TGTGCCAGCAGCCCGGGGGCTAGCGGGAAGTACAATGAGCAGTTCTTC.

A few counts support this clonotype. V is TRBV12-3 or TRBV12-4 and J is TRBJ1-5, with D unclear. The CDR3 consists of 14 residues. V lost 8 bases and J 3 bases, leaving 14 bases between the germline ends. In DNA form, the CDR3 reads TGTGCCAGCTCCGACGGGCAGCTCAATCAGCCCCAGCATTTT. Translation gives CASSDGQLNQPQHF.

In its sample, this clonotype was seen a few times. The rearrangement joins TRBV5-6 to TRBJ1-2, with TRBD1 matching over 7 bases. Germline V gives CDR1 SGHDT, CDR2 YYEEEE. This CDR3 has 11 amino acids. The junction had 7 bases not matched to a gene; V was cut back by 4 bases and J by 13 bases. CDR3: CASSIDRAVTF. As DNA, the CDR3 is TGTGCCAGCAGCATAGACAGGGCGGTCACCTTC.

The chain combines TRBV5-6 with TRBJ1-2; possibly TRBD1 for D (6 bases). The ends were cut back, 1 base at V and 3 bases at J, with 7 bases in the middle. This CDR3 has 13 residues. CDR1 is SGHDT, CDR2 YYEEEE, per germline. This chain's CDR3 is CASSLNRDYGYTF. In DNA, the CDR3 is TGTGCCAGCAGCTTGAACAGGGACTATGGCTACACCTTC.

This sequence joins TRBV5-1 and TRBJ2-1; TRBD1 might be the D (6 bases). The CDR3 loop spans 14 amino acids. Trimming left V 1 base short and J 3 bases short, with 8 bases between. Germline V gene sequence: CDR1 SGHRS, CDR2 YFSETQ. CDR3 nucleotide sequence: TGCGCCAGCAGCTTGCAGGGGTTCTACAATGAGCAGTTCTTC. Protein sequence: CASSLQGFYNEQFF.

The chain links TRBV27 to TRBJ1-6; D possibly corresponds to TRBD1 (5 bases). V lost 6 bases to trimming and J lost 11 bases, with 14 bases between them. The CDR3 runs to 13 residues. Germline CDR1 MNHEY, CDR2 SMNVEV (reference sequence). CDR3 coding DNA: TGTGCCAGCAGGTCATGGGGGGGTGCACCCCTCCACTTT. It is translated as CASRSWGGAPLHF.

This clonotype was observed at least ten times. The chain is built from TRBV5-1 and TRBJ2-7; D may be TRBD2 (6 bases). Per the germline V gene, CDR1 is SGHRS and CDR2 is YFSETQ. V was clipped by 4 bases and J by 3 bases, with 11 bases between them. CDR3 length: 13 residues. CDR3 region: CASSLDGGYEQYF. In DNA form, the CDR3 reads TGCGCCAGCAGCCTGGACGGGGGCTACGAGCAGTACTTC. The full variable domain, completed using reference TRBV5-1 and TRBJ2-7, is KAGVTQTPRYLIKTRGQQVTLSCSPISGHRSVSWYQQTPGQGLQFLFEYFSETQRNKGNFPGRFSGRQFSNSRSEMNVSTLELGDSALYLCASSLDGGYEQYFGPGTRLTVT.

The chain links TRBV2 to TRBJ1-4; D uncertain. Germline loops: CDR1 SNHLY, CDR2 FYNNEI. The CDR3 is 18 amino acids. CDR3 in DNA: TGTACCATCAGATCTCAAGGGAAGGGCCGGCGAACTAATGAAAAACTGTTTTTT. Encoded protein: CTIRSQGKGRRTNEKLFF.